One and the same sample provided the 25 T cell receptor beta chains below, sequenced in a study of CXCR3-negative and CXCR3-positive naive CD8 T cells. Study observations and caveats: TRB CDR3s were more hydrophobic in CXCR3-positive than in CXCR3-negative naive cells.

Their antigen targets remain unknown. UMI-labeled 5' RACE TRB cDNA libraries were prepared from the cells. TCRdb processed the 5' RACE reads again and assigns one entry to each CDR3 protein, with no DNA. With around 65,000 distinct CDR3 sequences in the sample, the ten largest clones hold just over 0.7%. The sample consisted of naive CXCR3+ CD8+ T cells from blood. Indicated subset: CD45RO-CCR7+CD27+CD95- naive CD8+ T cells expressing CXCR3 (TNR3+). The receptor set was obtained from a human donor in good health. Some clones in this sample may be carry-over from other donors' samples.

The chain is built from TRBV9 and TRBJ2-7; the D gene TCRdb calls, TRBD2, cannot be checked with no DNA. The CDR3 covers 17 residues. The germline CDR1 and CDR2 sequences are SGDLS and YYNGEE. CDR3 amino acids: CASSVEGPGLKTYEQYF.

This clonotype is labeled medium-sized (0.01 to 0.1%) based on frequency. This chain joins TRBV7-3 and TRBJ1-1. The CDR3 runs to 15 residues. Germline V gene data show CDR1 as SGHTA and CDR2 as FQGTGA. CDR3 sequence reads: CASSFLRRGATEAFF.

The chain recombines TRBV7-9 with TRBJ2-1. The CDR3 has 13 amino acids. The germline gives CDR1 SEHNR, CDR2 FQNEAQ (reference sequence). The CDR3 spells CASSLVRNNEQFF.

The chain links TRBV5-1 to TRBJ2-2; TCRdb reports TRBD1, a call that lacks DNA to check it against. The CDR3 consists of 15 residues. CDR1 SGHRS and CDR2 YFSETQ come from the germline V gene. The CDR3 reads CASSFWTGSNGELFF.

This chain uses TRBV7-2 with TRBJ1-1; without DNA, the TCRdb call of TRBD1 cannot be checked. The CDR3 is 15 amino acids. CDR1 and CDR2 from the germline V gene are SGHTA and FQGNSA. CDR3 protein: CASSPPYKENTEAFF. The full variable domain, in which reference TRBV7-2 and TRBJ1-1 provide the parts outside the CDR3, is GAGVSQSPSNKVTEKGKDVELRCDPISGHTALYWYRQSLGQGLEFLIYFQGNSAPDKSGLPSDRFSAERTGGSVSTLTIQRTQQEDSAVYLCASSPPYKENTEAFFGQGTRLTVV.

CDR3 sequence reads: CASGVTGGSGELFF. The V call is TRBV7-3, the J call TRBJ2-2; as DNA is missing, the TRBD1 call by TCRdb cannot be tested. CDR3 length: 14 residues. Germline V gives CDR1 SGHTA, CDR2 FQGTGA.

The chain joins TRBV29-1 to TRBJ2-5; with no DNA, the TCRdb D assignment of TRBD1 cannot be verified. The CDR3 has 18 amino acids. Germline CDR1 is SQVTM and CDR2 is ANQGSEA. CDR3 residues: CSVVGPSTVIEGQETQYF.

This CDR3 reads CASSQGPQGIIPYEQYF. The chain couples TRBV7-8 to TRBJ2-7; TCRdb proposes TRBD1, but this gene call is untestable without DNA. The CDR3 has 17 amino acids. CDR1 and CDR2 (germline): SGHVS, FQNEAQ.

The chain recombines TRBV20-1 with TRBJ2-7; as DNA is missing, the TRBD1 call by TCRdb cannot be tested. The CDR3 sequence is 14 residues long. Germline-derived CDR1 and CDR2 are DFQATT and SNEGSKA (reference sequence). The CDR3 loop reads CSARNRDSTYEQYF.

This chain joins TRBV12-3 or TRBV12-4 and TRBJ2-2; the TCRdb call, TRBD1, lacks DNA for checking. This CDR3 has 15 amino acids. CDR3 region: CASSPPGGDHAELFF.

The chain is built from TRBV7-6 and TRBJ2-1; TCRdb reports TRBD2, a call that lacks DNA to check it against. Germline CDR1 reads SGHVS; CDR2 reads FNYEAQ. The CDR3 contains 16 residues. The CDR3 sequence is CASSLVVGLADNEQFF.

This rearrangement joins TRBV3-1 to TRBJ2-7; checking the TCRdb D call of TRBD1 is not possible without DNA. Germline loops: CDR1 LGHDT, CDR2 YNNKEL (reference sequence). CDR3 length: 17 residues. CDR3 amino acids: CASSQDWVRDSSYEQYF.

This sequence joins TRBV7-2 and TRBJ1-3; TCRdb proposes TRBD1, but this gene call is untestable without DNA. This CDR3 has 16 amino acids. Per the germline V gene, CDR1 is SGHTA and CDR2 is FQGNSA. This CDR3 reads CASSSWTAAPGNTIYF.

V usage is TRBV7-9 and J usage is TRBJ2-2; TCRdb reports TRBD1, a call that lacks DNA to check it against. This CDR3 has 12 amino acids. Germline-derived CDR1 and CDR2 are SEHNR and FQNEAQ (reference sequence). The CDR3: CASSPGTGELFF.

The rearrangement joins TRBV9 to TRBJ2-2. Per the germline V gene, CDR1 is SGDLS and CDR2 is YYNGEE. The CDR3 extends over 11 amino acids. The chain's CDR3 is CASSGSGELFF.

V gene TRBV7-3 combines with J gene TRBJ1-1. Germline-derived CDR1 and CDR2 are SGHTA and FQGTGA. The CDR3 has 14 amino acids. The CDR3 loop reads CASSLTGMNTEAFF.

The chain combines TRBV7-9 with TRBJ2-7. The germline V gene encodes CDR1 SEHNR and CDR2 FQNEAQ (reference sequence). CDR3 size: 12 residues. The chain's CDR3 is CASSFESYEQYF.

This chain connects TRBV20-1 to TRBJ2-1. Germline V gene data show CDR1 as DFQATT and CDR2 as SNEGSKA (reference sequence). This CDR3 comprises 12 residues. The CDR3 loop reads CSAREEDNEQFF.

The chain employs TRBV7-8 and TRBJ2-6; TCRdb reports TRBD1, a call that lacks DNA to check it against. The CDR3 loop spans 19 amino acids. Germline values: CDR1 SGHVS, CDR2 FQNEAQ. CDR3 protein: CASSLEGRDRGSGANVLTF.

The rearrangement uses TRBV12-3 or TRBV12-4 and TRBJ1-4. The CDR3 runs 15 residues. The CDR3 protein is CASSSLGLTKEKLFF.

The V and J genes are TRBV7-2 and TRBJ2-5; TCRdb's assignment of TRBD2 cannot be checked, as there is no DNA. This CDR3 spans 16 amino acids. Germline loops: CDR1 SGHTA, CDR2 FQGNSA. The CDR3 region is CASSLAASGGAETQYF.

V usage is TRBV30 and J usage is TRBJ2-7; no DNA is available, so the TRBD1 call from TCRdb remains unchecked. Looked up from germline, CDR1 is GTSNPN and CDR2 is SVGIG (reference sequence). The CDR3 has 15 amino acids. CDR3 protein: CAWSVNVRVGYEQYF.

The chain recombines TRBV7-9 with TRBJ2-6; there is no DNA to check the TCRdb D call of TRBD2. This CDR3 has 18 residues. From germline, CDR1 is SEHNR and CDR2 FQNEAQ (reference sequence). The CDR3 loop reads CASRGEAGKNSGANVLTF. Full variable domain (missing parts from reference TRBV7-9 and TRBJ2-6): DTGVSQNPRHKITKRGQNVTFRCDPISEHNRLYWYRQTLGQGPEFLTYFQNEAQLEKSRLLSDRFSAERPKGSFSTLEIQRTEQGDSAMYLCASRGEAGKNSGANVLTFGAGSRLTVL.

The genes are TRBV5-1 and TRBJ2-7; TCRdb gives TRBD1 as the D gene, but with no DNA this cannot be confirmed. CDR1 is SGHRS and CDR2 is YFSETQ in the germline V gene. This CDR3 comprises 15 residues. CDR3: CASSFPDRVENEQYF.

The chain is built from TRBV7-6 and TRBJ2-7; TCRdb reports TRBD1, a call that lacks DNA to check it against. Germline loops: CDR1 SGHVS, CDR2 FNYEAQ. The CDR3 sequence is 12 residues long. The chain's CDR3 is CASTPGGYEQYF. Drawing the rest from reference TRBV7-6 and TRBJ2-7, the complete variable domain is GAGVSQSPRYKVTKRGQDVALRCDPISGHVSLYWYRQALGQGPEFLTYFNYEAQQDKSGLPNDRFSAERPEGSISTLTIQRTEQRDSAMYRCASTPGGYEQYFGPGTRLTVT.